This passage covers 31 T cell receptor beta chains from one sample sequenced in a study of T-cell reconstitution after alpha-beta-depleted transplantation in children. As it was prepared, the TCRbeta library received unique molecular identifiers. Each CDR3 protein gets one entry after TCRdb re-called the PCR reads with MiXCR. The sample shows about 110,000 distinct CDR3 sequences, about 6.5% of them seen only once. The source material was PBMCs, mostly from graft donor cells, sampled 360 days after TCRalphabeta/CD19-depleted stem cell transplant. The receptors originated from a male patient between 2 and 10 years old who had a stem cell transplant for acute lymphoblastic leukemia, so the T cells may come from the graft donor.

In this sample, this clonotype turned up many times. The rearrangement links TRBV27 to TRBJ2-1; 11 nucleotides agree with TRBD2. The CDR3 runs 15 residues. After removal of 5 bases from V and 4 bases from J, the junction contained 4 bases not matched to a gene. Germline lookup yields CDR1 MNHEY and CDR2 SMNVEV (reference sequence). The CDR3 protein is CASSIGTSGYNEQFF. The CDR3 bases are TGTGCCAGCAGTATCGGGACTAGCGGTTACAATGAGCAGTTCTTC.

This clonotype has only a few counts. The chain combines TRBV11-2 with TRBJ2-5; 15 bases fit TRBD2. J gave up 4 bases and V 0 bases, and 15 bases lay outside the gene matches. The germline CDR1 and CDR2 sequences are SGHAT and FQNNGV. This CDR3 contains 21 residues. In DNA form, the CDR3 reads TGTGCCAGCAGCTTAGATATGGGACTAGCGGGAGGTTACCTGGGGTCAGAGACCCAGTACTTC. Translation: CASSLDMGLAGGYLGSETQYF.

The genes are TRBV6-2 or TRBV6-3 and TRBJ2-5, with a possible D match to TRBD2 (5 bases). Germline assignment: CDR1 MNHEY and CDR2 SVGEGT. Trimming removed 4 bases from V and 7 bases from J, with 19 bases in between. The CDR3 covers 15 residues. The chain's CDR3 is CASSFHRAWGATQYF. The CDR3 DNA is TGTGCCAGCAGTTTTCACCGGGCCTGGGGAGCGACCCAGTACTTC.

The chain joins TRBV6-1 to TRBJ1-2; TRBD1 matches at 8 bases. The J segment lost 10 bases and the V segment lost 6 bases, leaving 10 bases of the junction unmatched. The CDR3 consists of 13 residues. Germline V CDR1 and CDR2: MNHNS, SASEGT. The CDR3 region has the DNA TGTGCCAGCAGCCTGGGATACAGGGGGAACTACACCTTC. Its protein is CASSLGYRGNYTF.

V gene TRBV7-9 combines with J gene TRBJ2-7, with 10 positions matching TRBD1. The CDR3 sequence is 14 residues long. The V and J ends lost 5 bases and 7 bases, in that order; junction bases with no gene match: 8. CDR1 is SEHNR and CDR2 is FQNEAQ in the germline V gene (reference sequence). The chain's CDR3 is CASSPRQGAGEQYF. In DNA form, the CDR3 reads TGTGCCAGCAGCCCCAGACAGGGGGCTGGTGAGCAGTACTTC.

This clonotype was detected a few times. The chain recombines TRBV20-1 with TRBJ1-2, with D maybe TRBD1 (5 bases). This CDR3 has 13 residues. Germline V gene lookup returns CDR1 DFQATT and CDR2 SNEGSKA (reference sequence). Between the trimmed V and J ends, which lost 6 bases and 8 bases, there was a span of 19 bases. The CDR3 sequence is CSAPSGDSDGYTF. CDR3 DNA: TGCAGTGCCCCCTCGGGTGACAGTGACGGCTACACCTTC.

This clonotype was seen ten or more times. V gene TRBV7-8 combines with J gene TRBJ2-1; no clear D. Trimming removed 4 bases from V and 3 bases from J, with 13 bases in between. The germline V gene has CDR1 SGHVS and CDR2 FQNEAQ. The CDR3 extends over 15 amino acids. The CDR3 spells CASSSRLAVYNEQFF. As DNA, the CDR3 is TGTGCCAGCAGCTCAAGGTTGGCAGTCTACAATGAGCAGTTCTTC.

About this clonotype: A read error may explain this, as a much larger clone is one base away. The rearrangement links TRBV28 to TRBJ2-7, with D possibly being TRBD2 (5 bases). V dropped 3 bases and J dropped 9 bases, with 18 bases sitting between them. The CDR3 sequence is 14 residues long. Germline CDR1 reads MDHEN; CDR2 reads SYDVKM. The CDR3 loop is CASSFRGSVDGQYF. In DNA form, the CDR3 reads TGTGCCAGCAGTTTTCGGGGAAGTGTCGACGGGCAGTACTTC.

This clonotype was seen many times. The CDR3 coding sequence is TGTGCCAGCAGAGCAGGGATAGGGTGGTACGAGCAGTACTTC. Protein product: CASRAGIGWYEQYF. The chain carries TRBV2 and TRBJ2-7, with D tentatively TRBD1 (5 bases). This CDR3 is 14 amino acids long. V was cut by 6 bases and J by 4 bases, with 16 bases left in between. Germline V gene sequence: CDR1 SNHLY, CDR2 FYNNEI.

This clonotype was seen only a few times. V and J are TRBV28 and TRBJ1-5, with a tentative D call TRBD1 (5 bases). The ends were cut back, 6 bases at V and 7 bases at J, with 16 bases in the middle. Germline V gives CDR1 MDHEN, CDR2 SYDVKM. This CDR3 region has 14 residues. CDR3 in amino acids: CASRFIGGLQPQHF. CDR3 nucleotides: TGTGCCAGCAGGTTTATCGGGGGTCTCCAGCCCCAGCATTTT.

This clonotype was seen repeatedly, ten times or more. The rearrangement links TRBV27 to TRBJ2-7; 8 positions agree with TRBD2. J lost 3 bases, V lost 4 bases, and 20 bases had no gene match. CDR3 length: 19 amino acids. Germline lookup yields CDR1 MNHEY and CDR2 SMNVEV (reference sequence). CDR3 bases: TGTGCCAGCAGTTCCCTACAGCAGTTTATGGTAGCGGGGATCTACGAGCAGTACTTC. It yields the protein CASSSLQQFMVAGIYEQYF.

This clonotype was recorded many times. V and J are TRBV27 and TRBJ2-4; D is uncertain. CDR3 length: 10 residues. Germline-derived CDR1 and CDR2 are MNHEY and SMNVEV (reference sequence). Deletions cut 5 bases from V and 6 bases from J, with 2 bases between. DNA for the CDR3: TGTGCCAGCAGTCTAAACATTCAGTACTTC. Translation gives CASSLNIQYF.

This clonotype appeared a few times. The CDR3 protein is CASSSDPGLAGGPYYEQYF. CDR3 DNA: TGCGCCAGCAGCTCGGACCCGGGACTAGCGGGGGGGCCTTACTACGAGCAGTACTTC. The V gene is TRBV5-1, the J gene TRBJ2-7, with TRBD2 matching over 16 bases. The V gene's germline CDR1 is SGHRS and CDR2 YFSETQ. V lost 3 bases, J lost 3 bases, and 12 bases stayed unmatched. This CDR3 contains 19 residues.

This clonotype was seen many times. The chain carries TRBV7-6 and TRBJ2-7; 10 bases are shared with TRBD2. The CDR3 runs to 16 residues. Losses at the gene ends were 5 bases for V and 0 bases for J; bases not matched to a gene: 7. The V gene's germline CDR1 is SGHVS and CDR2 FNYEAQ. The CDR3 DNA is TGTGCCAGCAGCCGCGGGACTAGCGAGAGCTCCTACGAGCAGTACTTC. Its translation: CASSRGTSESSYEQYF.

This clonotype appeared many times. The chain combines TRBV10-3 with TRBJ2-2; D is ambiguous. Germline values: CDR1 ENHRY, CDR2 SYGVKD. This CDR3 has 14 amino acids. V was cut by 6 bases and J by 1 base, with 9 bases left in between. Here the CDR3 reads CAISLRLNTGELFF. The CDR3 nucleotides are TGTGCCATCAGCTTGCGCCTGAACACCGGGGAGCTGTTTTTT.

The J gene is TRBJ2-4, the V gene TRBV21-1. TRBV21-1 is a pseudogene locus. The CDR3 covers 15 residues. In DNA form, the CDR3 reads TGTGCCACCACTTTGAAGGGTAAAGCCAAAAACATTCAGTACTTC. Translated: CATTLKGKAKNIQYF.

This clonotype appeared a few times. V gene TRBV9 combines with J gene TRBJ1-6, with a tentative D call TRBD1 (5 bases). The CDR3 spans 13 residues. Germline CDR1 reads SGDLS; CDR2 reads YYNGEE. The V end was cut by 6 bases, the J end by 10 bases, with 14 bases between. The CDR3 DNA reads as TGTGCCAGCACCCTCGGGGGAGGCTCACCCCTCCACTTT. Its translation is CASTLGGGSPLHF.

CDR3 coding DNA: TGTGCCAGCAGCCCCAGTGGGCTGCATCAGCCCCAGCATTTT. This sequence encodes CASSPSGLHQPQHF. The chain recombines TRBV7-8 with TRBJ1-5; D is undetermined. This CDR3 is built from 14 residues. V dropped 5 bases and J dropped 5 bases, with 13 bases sitting between them. Germline V CDR1 and CDR2: SGHVS, FQNEAQ. The variable domain in full, completed from reference TRBV7-8 and TRBJ1-5, reads GAGVSQSPRYKVAKRGQDVALRCDPISGHVSLFWYQQALGQGPEFLTYFQNEAQLDKSGLPSDRFFAERPEGSVSTLKIQRTQQEDSAVYLCASSPSGLHQPQHFGDGTRLSIL.

This clonotype was recorded a few times. The V call is TRBV6-6, the J call TRBJ1-4; D is unclear. This CDR3 region has 11 residues. Between the trimmed V and J ends, which lost 2 bases and 8 bases, there was a span of 3 bases. The germline V gene has CDR1 MNHNY and CDR2 SVGAGI (reference sequence). The CDR3, as DNA: TGTGCCAGCAGTTACGGGGAAAAACTGTTTTTT. Translated, it gives CASSYGEKLFF.

This clonotype was seen at least ten times. This sequence joins TRBV7-9 and TRBJ2-7; D unclear. Germline CDR1 reads SEHNR; CDR2 reads FQNEAQ (reference sequence). This CDR3 is 12 amino acids long. Between the trimmed V and J ends, which lost 7 bases and 5 bases, there was a span of 12 bases. In nucleotides, the CDR3 is TGTGCCAGCAACCCCTTGTACAACGAGCAGTACTTC. Translated, it gives CASNPLYNEQYF.

This clonotype has a count of ten or more. The chain recombines TRBV28 with TRBJ2-3; D is uncertain. The CDR3 spans 15 residues. CDR1 is MDHEN and CDR2 is SYDVKM in the germline V gene. V lost 5 bases and J 4 bases, leaving 16 bases between the germline ends. As DNA, the CDR3 is TGTGCCAGCAGTCCAGCCTTCCCACCACCAGATACGCAGTATTTT. Translation: CASSPAFPPPDTQYF.

The sample holds many counts of this clonotype. The chain recombines TRBV7-9 with TRBJ1-2, with D maybe TRBD1 (6 bases). Trimming pared 1 base from V and 3 bases from J, leaving 12 bases between. The CDR3 is 15 amino acids. Germline V gene lookup returns CDR1 SEHNR and CDR2 FQNEAQ (reference sequence). The CDR3 loop reads CASSLVVRTDYGYTF. As DNA, the CDR3 is TGTGCCAGCAGCTTAGTCGTACGGACAGACTATGGCTACACCTTC.

This clonotype was seen more than once but under ten times. The chain couples TRBV6-5 to TRBJ1-1; 7 nucleotides match TRBD1. The CDR3 is 14 amino acids. Per the germline V gene, CDR1 is MNHEY and CDR2 is SVGAGI. V dropped 4 bases and J dropped 1; count of bases not matched to a gene: 3. DNA for the CDR3: TGTGCCAGCAGTTTCCGACAGGGGAACACTGAAGCTTTCTTT. Protein: CASSFRQGNTEAFF.

This clonotype has a handful of counts. The genes are TRBV4-3 and TRBJ1-2; 8 bases line up with TRBD1. The germline CDR1 and CDR2 sequences are LGHNA and YSLEER. CDR3 length: 13 residues. J was trimmed by 5 bases and V by 4 bases; bases with no gene match: 3. CDR3 sequence reads: CASSRTGRYGYTF. For the CDR3, the DNA is TGCGCCAGCAGCCGGACAGGGCGATATGGCTACACCTTC.

This clonotype was recorded a few times. The chain combines TRBV4-3 with TRBJ2-3, with D perhaps TRBD1 or TRBD2 (6 bases each). Deletions cut 4 bases from V and 5 bases from J, with 16 bases between. Germline V gene data show CDR1 as LGHNA and CDR2 as YSLEER. The CDR3 contains 15 residues. CDR3 sequence reads: CASSRGRGDGDTQYF. The CDR3 coding sequence is TGCGCCAGCAGCCGGGGGCGGGGCGACGGAGATACGCAGTATTTT.

This clonotype showed up just a few times. The chain employs TRBV5-1 and TRBJ2-7, with D perhaps TRBD1 (6 bases). Germline assignment: CDR1 SGHRS and CDR2 YFSETQ. V gave up 4 bases and J gave up 3 bases, with 14 bases separating them. This CDR3 is 14 amino acids long. The CDR3 sequence: CASSGRGSGYEQYF. The CDR3 DNA reads as TGCGCCAGCAGCGGCAGGGGATCGGGCTACGAGCAGTACTTC.

The CDR3 protein is CASSLGQIYSNQPQHF. The DNA for the CDR3 is TGTGCCAGCAGTTTAGGACAGATATATAGCAATCAGCCCCAGCATTTT. J is TRBJ1-5 and V is TRBV12-3 or TRBV12-4, with D perhaps TRBD1 (5 bases). The CDR3 consists of 16 residues. Deletions cut 1 base from V and 0 bases from J, with 10 bases between.

Here the CDR3 DNA reads TGTGCCAGCAGCCAATGGAGTGGAGGGGGCCATGGCTACACCTTC. Amino acids: CASSQWSGGGHGYTF. The V gene is TRBV7-9, the J gene TRBJ1-2; TRBD1 matches at 7 bases. CDR3 length: 15 residues. CDR1 SEHNR and CDR2 FQNEAQ come from the germline V gene (reference sequence). The trim removed 5 bases at V and 6 bases at J, leaving 12 bases unmatched. Full variable domain (remainder filled in from reference TRBV7-9 and TRBJ1-2): DTGVSQNPRHKITKRGQNVTFRCDPISEHNRLYWYRQTLGQGPEFLTYFQNEAQLEKSRLLSDRFSAERPKGSFSTLEIQRTEQGDSAMYLCASSQWSGGGHGYTFGSGTRLTVV.

There are a few counts of this clonotype. CDR3 bases: TGCGCCAGCAGCCAAGCCGGACAGGGGGATGCCTACGAGCAGTACTTC. Its translation: CASSQAGQGDAYEQYF. The chain links TRBV4-3 to TRBJ2-7; TRBD1 aligns across 10 bases. The V gene end was trimmed by 1 base and the J gene end by 2 bases; junction bases not matched to a gene: 5. CDR1 LGHNA and CDR2 YSLEER come from the germline V gene. This CDR3 comprises 16 residues.

This clonotype was counted ten times or more. V gene TRBV15 combines with J gene TRBJ2-7, with D possibly being TRBD1 or TRBD2 (5 bases each). This CDR3 has 14 amino acids. Trimming took off 5 bases at V and 4 bases at J, with 15 bases between the two ends. From germline, CDR1 is LNHNV and CDR2 YYDKDF (reference sequence). The CDR3 sequence is CATSSSKGEYEQYF. CDR3 DNA sequence: TGTGCCACCAGCTCGTCCAAAGGGGAGTACGAGCAGTACTTC.

This clonotype showed up just a few times. The V call is TRBV9, the J call TRBJ2-7; a weak D match, TRBD2 (5 bases). In germline, CDR1 is SGDLS, CDR2 YYNGEE. V dropped 3 bases and J dropped 0 bases, with 7 bases sitting between them. The CDR3 spans 13 residues. CDR3 amino acids: CASSEDYSYEQYF. CDR3 DNA: TGTGCCAGCAGCGAAGACTACTCCTACGAGCAGTACTTC.